The sample holds a few counts of the clone carrying this TCR beta chain. The data belong to a study of blood T cell repertoires in COVID-19. The CDR3 runs 13 residues. V shed 5 bases and J shed 8 bases, with 13 bases lying between them. Germline V CDR1 and CDR2: LNHDA, SQIVND (reference sequence). TCRdb keeps only in-frame clones here, not all; method: immunoSEQ multiplex PCR. The sample gives 50,000 to 75,000 clones, around three quarters of which show up once; under 4% is in the top ten. The chain combines TRBV19 with TRBJ2-1, with D possibly TRBD1 on 6 matching bases. Material: peripheral blood. The sequence was collected from a man aged 55-75 years with acute or convalescent COVID-19. CDR3 nucleotides: TGTGCCAGTAGTGCAACGCAGGGGTATGAGCAGTTCTTC. This codes for CASSATQGYEQFF. The full variable domain, completed using reference TRBV19 and TRBJ2-1, is DGGITQSPKYLFRKEGQNVTLSCEQNLNHDAMYWYRQDPGQGLRLIYYSQIVNDFQKGDIAEGYSVSREKKESFPLTVTSAQKNPTAFYLCASSATQGYEQFFGPGTRLTVL.